The 25 T cell receptor beta chains reported below all come from one sample, sequenced in a study of blood T cell repertoires in COVID-19. Sequencing was performed with immunoSEQ multiplex PCR; in TCRdb, only in-frame clones are kept and a portion is missing. The sample has 300,000 to 400,000 clones; 88% are singletons. Sequencing was done on a sample of PBMCs or T cells enriched from blood (not recorded which). These receptors originate from a woman aged 18-29 years who had recovered from COVID-19.

The rearrangement joins TRBV11-2 to TRBJ1-4, with TRBD1 matching 7 bases. Germline assignment: CDR1 SGHAT and CDR2 FQNNGV. Trimming at V came to 6 bases and at J to 7 bases, leaving 5 bases not matched to a gene. CDR3 length: 13 residues. CDR3 loop: CASSWAGGEKLFF. The CDR3 DNA reads TGTGCCAGCAGTTGGGCAGGGGGTGAAAAACTGTTTTTT.

This clone was found once. V gene TRBV6-5 combines with J gene TRBJ2-7; TRBD1 matches 7 bases. V was pared by 5 bases and J by 5 bases, with 3 bases of the junction left unmatched. CDR3 length equals 12 residues. Looked up from germline, CDR1 is MNHEY and CDR2 is SVGAGI. CDR3 DNA sequence: TGTGCCAGCAGTATCGACAGGGACGAGCAGTACTTC. This encodes CASSIDRDEQYF.

The CDR3 is CASSQVKGLSYEQYF. CDR3 DNA: TGTGCCAGCAGCCAAGTGAAGGGGCTCTCCTACGAGCAGTACTTC. The rearrangement uses TRBV14 and TRBJ2-7, with D maybe TRBD1 (5 bases). From germline, CDR1 is SGHDN and CDR2 FVKESK. V was cut by 1 base and J by 0 bases, with 10 bases left in between. The CDR3 covers 15 residues.

The V call is TRBV5-1, the J call TRBJ1-5; D is possibly TRBD1 (6 bases). The CDR3 consists of 14 residues. Germline V gene data show CDR1 as SGHRS and CDR2 as YFSETQ. Trimming took off 2 bases at V and 5 bases at J, with 11 bases between the two ends. The CDR3 reads CASSLGTGYQPQHF. The CDR3 DNA follows: TGCGCCAGCAGCTTAGGTACAGGGTATCAGCCCCAGCATTTT.

This clone occurred once. The chain has TRBV11-2 and TRBJ2-5, with TRBD2 identical over 15 bases. The CDR3 consists of 15 residues. Per germline, CDR1 SGHAT and CDR2 FQNNGV. J was trimmed by 7 bases and V by 5 bases; bases with no gene match: 5. The CDR3 is CASSPRTSGGGTQYF. The CDR3 nucleotides are TGTGCCAGCAGCCCACGGACTAGCGGGGGGGGGACCCAGTACTTC.

This clone was detected only once. The rearrangement uses TRBV5-6 and TRBJ1-1; weak D call: TRBD1 (6 bases). CDR3 size: 15 residues. Germline CDR1 SGHDT, CDR2 YYEEEE. The germline V and J ends were trimmed by 7 bases and 4 bases, with 20 bases remaining between them. The CDR3 sequence is CASRFMRGRGTEAFF. The CDR3 region has the DNA TGTGCCAGCCGATTTATGAGGGGCAGGGGCACTGAAGCTTTCTTT. The full variable domain, rest sourced from reference TRBV5-6 and TRBJ1-1, is DAGVTQSPTHLIKTRGQQVTLRCSPKSGHDTVSWYQQALGQGPQFIFQYYEEEERQRGNFPDRFSGHQFPNYSSELNVNALLLGDSALYLCASRFMRGRGTEAFFGQGTRLTVV.

This chain connects TRBV7-8 to TRBJ2-7; 9 bases are a match to TRBD2. CDR3 length equals 17 residues. V trimming: 1 base; J trimming: 1 base; junction bases outside the gene matches: 8. Per the germline V gene, CDR1 is SGHVS and CDR2 is FQNEAQ. The CDR3 DNA sequence: TGTGCCAGCAGCTTAGGTGGGATAGCGGGGGTGTCCTACGAGCAGTACTTC. Residues: CASSLGGIAGVSYEQYF.

V and J are TRBV19 and TRBJ2-7, with D possibly being TRBD1 (5 bases). The germline V and J ends were trimmed by 0 bases and 1 base, with 13 bases remaining between them. Germline CDR1 is LNHDA and CDR2 is SQIVND (reference sequence). CDR3 size: 16 residues. DNA for the CDR3: TGTGCCAGTAGTATAGATCGGACACTCGGTTCCTACGAGCAGTACTTC. Residues: CASSIDRTLGSYEQYF.

The gene calls are TRBV3-1 (or the pseudogene TRBV3-2) and TRBJ1-5, with D uncertain. The V end was cut by 4 bases, the J end by 3 bases, with 4 bases between. Germline V CDR1 and CDR2: LGHDT, YNNKEL (reference sequence). This CDR3 region has 12 residues. For the CDR3, the DNA is TGTGCCAGCAGCCTTAACAATCAGCCCCAGCATTTT. It specifies CASSLNNQPQHF.

V gene TRBV4-1 combines with J gene TRBJ1-5, with D possibly TRBD1 on 5 matching bases. Between the trimmed V and J ends, which lost 1 base and 2 bases, there was a span of 9 bases. The CDR3 extends over 15 amino acids. Germline V gene data show CDR1 as MGHRA and CDR2 as YSYEKL. This CDR3 is CASSQAQQGNQPQHF. Written as DNA, the CDR3 is TGCGCCAGCAGCCAAGCCCAACAGGGCAATCAGCCCCAGCATTTT.

The chain couples TRBV7-8 to TRBJ2-1, with 9 bases identical to TRBD2. In germline, CDR1 is SGHVS, CDR2 FQNEAQ. CDR3 size: 13 residues. J was trimmed by 15 bases and V by 1 base; bases with no gene match: 7. CDR3 sequence reads: CASSLVRGLAPFF. The CDR3 DNA is TGTGCCAGCAGCTTAGTTCGGGGACTAGCTCCGTTCTTC. Together with reference TRBV7-8 and TRBJ2-1, the CDR3 gives the full variable domain: GAGVSQSPRYKVAKRGQDVALRCDPISGHVSLFWYQQALGQGPEFLTYFQNEAQLDKSGLPSDRFFAERPEGSVSTLKIQRTQQEDSAVYLCASSLVRGLAPFFGPGTRLTVL.

This clone was observed once. V usage is TRBV14 and J usage is TRBJ2-7; 11 bases align to TRBD2. The CDR3 sequence is 14 residues long. Germline trimming cut 2 bases from V and 6 bases from J; bases unmatched to any gene: 3. CDR1 is SGHDN and CDR2 is FVKESK in the germline V gene. CDR3 sequence (DNA): TGTGCCAGCAGCCAACGGCTAGCGGGGGGCGAGCAGTACTTC. It specifies CASSQRLAGGEQYF.

The chain joins TRBV28 to TRBJ1-2; D remains ambiguous. Germline V lookup: CDR1 MDHEN, CDR2 SYDVKM. V was cut by 3 bases and J by 4 bases, with 3 bases left in between. This CDR3 contains 11 residues. CDR3 DNA sequence: TGTGCCAGCAGTTTGGCCTATGGCTACACCTTC. This sequence encodes CASSLAYGYTF.

The V gene is TRBV6-5, the J gene TRBJ1-2, with D possibly TRBD1 on 5 matching bases. Per germline, CDR1 MNHEY and CDR2 SVGAGI. The CDR3 contains 14 residues. V was clipped by 6 bases and J by 4 bases, with 15 bases between them. The DNA for the CDR3 is TGTGCCAGCAGGCAGCACCGGGGGGGCTATGGCTACACCTTC. Translating it yields CASRQHRGGYGYTF.

The chain couples TRBV5-1 to TRBJ1-1; no definite D call. Germline CDR1 reads SGHRS; CDR2 reads YFSETQ. V lost 0 bases and J 0 bases, leaving 12 bases between the germline ends. This CDR3 spans 16 amino acids. DNA for the CDR3: TGCGCCAGCAGCTTGGTCGTCGGAGGGATGAACACTGAAGCTTTCTTT. It encodes CASSLVVGGMNTEAFF.

The chain employs TRBV5-1 and TRBJ1-4; 8 bases align to TRBD1. CDR1 and CDR2 (germline): SGHRS, YFSETQ. This CDR3 is 15 amino acids long. Trimming took 3 bases from V and 4 from J; bases not matched to a gene: 5. This CDR3 reads CASSWGGQGNEKLFF. CDR3 DNA: TGCGCCAGCAGCTGGGGTGGACAGGGTAATGAAAAACTGTTTTTT.

The DNA for the CDR3 is TGTGCCAGCAGTGAAGGTATAGCGGGGGGACAAGAGACCCAGTACTTC. Encoded protein: CASSEGIAGGQETQYF. This rearrangement joins TRBV25-1 to TRBJ2-5, with 10 bases fitting TRBD2. V dropped 2 bases and J dropped 2; count of bases not matched to a gene: 5. The CDR3 has 16 residues. The germline gives CDR1 MGHDK, CDR2 SYGVNS.

This chain links TRBV6-2 or TRBV6-3 with TRBJ2-7; perhaps TRBD1 as D (6 bases). V was clipped by 4 bases and J by 6 bases, with 10 bases between them. This CDR3 contains 12 residues. In germline, CDR1 is MNHEY, CDR2 SVGEGT. The DNA for the CDR3 is TGTGCCAGCAGTTCAGGGACATTCGAGCAGTACTTC. Translated, it gives CASSSGTFEQYF.

The chain uses TRBV28 and TRBJ1-6, with 8 nucleotides matching TRBD1. Germline CDR1 MDHEN, CDR2 SYDVKM. Losses at the gene ends were 1 base for V and 4 bases for J; bases not matched to a gene: 0. The CDR3 has 15 amino acids. The CDR3 DNA is TGTGCCAGCAGTTTATACAGGGGGTATAATTCACCCCTCCACTTT. Translating it yields CASSLYRGYNSPLHF.

The chain has TRBV18 and TRBJ1-1; D possibly corresponds to TRBD1 (6 bases). Germline loops: CDR1 KGHSH, CDR2 LQKENI. V gave up 6 bases and J gave up 0 bases, with 17 bases separating them. The CDR3 runs to 16 residues. The CDR3 DNA follows: TGTGCCAGCTCCCAGGCGCAGGGGCTGATGAACACTGAAGCTTTCTTT. This sequence encodes CASSQAQGLMNTEAFF.

This rearrangement joins TRBV12-5 to TRBJ2-7; D might be TRBD1 (5 bases). The CDR3 totals 15 residues. V was trimmed by 4 bases and J by 0 bases, leaving 13 bases between them. Germline V gene data show CDR1 as LGHNT and CDR2 as FRNRAP. Written as DNA, the CDR3 is TGTGCTAGTGGTTCGCCGACAGCACACTCCTACGAGCAGTACTTC. Translating gives CASGSPTAHSYEQYF. The full variable domain, with the rest looked up from reference TRBV12-5 and TRBJ2-7, is DARVTQTPRHKVTEMGQEVTMRCQPILGHNTVFWYRQTMMQGLELLAYFRNRAPLDDSGMPKDRFSAEMPDATLATLKIQPSEPRDSAVYFCASGSPTAHSYEQYFGPGTRLTVT.

This sequence joins TRBV28 and TRBJ1-5, with D possibly TRBD1 on 5 matching bases. The CDR3 totals 18 residues. In germline, CDR1 is MDHEN, CDR2 SYDVKM. V lost 10 bases and J 0 bases, leaving 25 bases between the germline ends. As DNA, the CDR3 is TGTGCCAACAGCCCGGGGGGATCCCGAAGGGTTAGCAATCAGCCCCAGCATTTT. It codes for CANSPGGSRRVSNQPQHF.

The chain joins TRBV29-1 to TRBJ2-2; 9 bases are shared with TRBD1. After removal of 8 bases from V and 0 bases from J, the junction contained 4 bases not matched to a gene. Germline CDR1 is SQVTM and CDR2 is ANQGSEA. This CDR3 is built from 14 residues. In nucleotides, the CDR3 is TGCAGCACCCGGACAGGGGCGAACACCGGGGAGCTGTTTTTT. It codes for CSTRTGANTGELFF.

CDR3 coding DNA: TGTGCCAGCTCACCACGGGCTGGCGGGGGACACTACGAGCAGTACTTC. It codes for CASSPRAGGGHYEQYF. The chain recombines TRBV18 with TRBJ2-7, with D tentatively TRBD2 (7 bases). The CDR3 covers 16 residues. V lost 1 base and J 3 bases, leaving 16 bases between the germline ends. Germline V gives CDR1 KGHSH, CDR2 LQKENI.

This chain connects TRBV3-1 (or the pseudogene TRBV3-2) to TRBJ2-2, with D possibly being TRBD2 (5 bases). The V gene lost 1 base and the J gene lost 4 bases, with 7 bases spanning the gap. This CDR3 comprises 14 residues. Germline V gene data show CDR1 as LGHDT and CDR2 as YNNKEL (reference sequence). CDR3 bases: TGTGCCAGCAGCCAAGCCGGACTCACCGGGGAGCTGTTTTTT. This encodes CASSQAGLTGELFF.